The source of this T cell receptor (beta chain) is a study of blood T cell repertoires in COVID-19 (dated by TCRdb to the early 2020s). For the wider study: Samples from collaborators originated in the United States, Italy and Spain and spanned both the acute and convalescent phases of COVID-19. The material from the prospective study consisted of cDNA or gDNA derived from T cells, B-cell-depleted T cells, or PBMCs. Deeply sampled blood TCRbeta repertoires from subjects exposed to, actively infected with, or recovered from COVID-19 were included in the dataset. The repertoires were released in a freely available public database intended as a resource for research on the immune response to SARS-CoV-2. The samples were drawn from the first 160 participants of the ongoing ImmuneRACE study and from 950 to 1,500 subjects provided by 6 global collaborators. The sample metadata nearly always contained a de-identified subject ID, COVID-19 status, age in years and sex. HLA class I and class II types, where available, came from metadata supplied by the sample provider rather than from assay-based typing.

As to this clone: This clone's antigen is unknown. Nothing much larger sits one base from this clone, and base qualities are not available.

Results the study describes overall, beyond this receptor: The quantity of clinical and demographic metadata differed by source and by participant and was supplied without curation.

TCRbeta CDR3 regions were amplified from genomic DNA using the immunoSEQ Assay, a bias-controlled multiplex PCR. The source study handled its data this way. The number of nucleated cells in each sample was estimated by amplification of reference gene primers within the assay. To quantify the absolute abundance of each unique TCRbeta CDR3 rearrangement, sequence reads were collapsed and filtered. For each sample, productive Simpson clonality was calculated as the square root of Simpson's diversity index over productive rearrangements. In TCRdb, the immuneACCESS table is reduced to in-frame sequences with V and J assigned. These tables do not hold every clone; where another copy was compared, an unresolved V gene accounts for under half, and the others remain unexplained. That table gives V, J and clone size, and the DNA gave D and trimming. This sample has 150,000 to 160,000 clones in its table, and approximately 86% of those were observed once. The top ten clones comprise roughly 2.2% of the sample.

Collaborating institutions collected whole blood in K2EDTA tubes following their own protocols. For TCRbeta analysis, collaborator samples were shipped as frozen whole blood, as isolated PBMCs, or as DNA extracted from either sample type. After removal of 1 base from V and 4 bases from J, the junction retains 0 bases not matched to a gene. The CDR3 runs 14 residues from the cysteine to the phenylalanine. Only CDR3 DNA remains: 42 bases, in frame from the first base. The germline V gene supplies CDR1 SGHTA and CDR2 FQGNSA. This receptor was obtained from a woman in her sixties or seventies with acute or convalescent COVID-19. The sequencing sample was made of peripheral blood. The rearrangement joined TRBV7-2 to TRBJ1-5, with 8 bases matching TRBD1. The encoded CDR3 is CASSLDRGNQPQHF. The DNA sequence is given as TGTGCCAGCAGCTTAGACAGGGGGAATCAGCCCCAGCATTTT. The CDR3, completed at both ends by the reference TRBV7-2 and TRBJ1-5 genes, gives the full variable domain GAGVSQSPSNKVTEKGKDVELRCDPISGHTALYWYRQSLGQGLEFLIYFQGNSAPDKSGLPSDRFSAERTGGSVSTLTIQRTQQEDSAVYLCASSLDRGNQPQHFGDGTRLSIL.